The 8 T cell receptor beta chains reported below all come from one sample, sequenced in a study of blood T cell repertoires in COVID-19 (dated by TCRdb to 2020 to 2021). Library preparation was by the immunoSEQ multiplex PCR assay. TCRdb took over this immuneACCESS table, retaining in-frame rearrangements with V and J assigned. Such tables are incomplete; in checked studies, under half of the missing clones stem from an unresolved V gene, and the remainder is unexplained. This sample holds 200,000 to 300,000 clones; about 83% were observed only once. The ten biggest clones cover 3.5% to 4% of the sample. The source material was PBMCs or T cells enriched from blood (not recorded which). These TCRs come from a woman in her 40s who had been exposed to COVID-19.

The chain couples TRBV3-1 (or the pseudogene TRBV3-2) to TRBJ2-1; 11 bases are shared with TRBD1. This CDR3 region has 15 residues. V lost 1 base to trimming and J lost 7 bases; unmatched junction nucleotides: 3. Germline CDR1 reads LGHDT; CDR2 reads YNNKEL (reference sequence). This chain's CDR3 is CASSQGTGGRNEQFF. The DNA for the CDR3 is TGTGCCAGCAGCCAAGGGACAGGGGGCCGGAATGAGCAGTTCTTC.

The chain links TRBV3-1 (or the pseudogene TRBV3-2) to TRBJ1-3; D not certain. CDR1 is LGHDT, CDR2 YNNKEL, per germline (reference sequence). This CDR3 spans 16 amino acids. Trimming left V 1 base short and J 0 bases short, with 10 bases between. Here the CDR3 reads CASSQGQRVSGNTIYF. The CDR3 region has the DNA TGTGCCAGCAGCCAAGGCCAGAGGGTCTCTGGAAACACCATATATTTT.

The chain combines TRBV9 with TRBJ1-6, with D perhaps TRBD1 (5 bases). The germline V gene encodes CDR1 SGDLS and CDR2 YYNGEE. This CDR3 has 15 amino acids. Trimming cost V 4 bases and J 8 bases, with 16 bases left between them. The CDR3 coding sequence is TGTGCCAGCAGCCCCGGGCAGGGTCCGGATTCACCCCTCCACTTT. It codes for CASSPGQGPDSPLHF.

The J gene is TRBJ1-6, the V gene TRBV5-1; 7 bases are a match to TRBD1. V was clipped by 4 bases and J by 10 bases; unmatched bases: 8. CDR1 and CDR2 from the germline V gene are SGHRS and YFSETQ. The CDR3 runs 14 residues. CDR3 bases: TGCGCCAGCAGCCCCGGGGGGGGACAGTCACCCCTCCACTTT. As protein: CASSPGGGQSPLHF.

The chain is built from TRBV7-2 and TRBJ2-7; 10 positions match TRBD1. CDR3 length: 15 amino acids. Losses at the gene ends were 6 bases for V and 0 bases for J; bases not matched to a gene: 5. The germline V gene has CDR1 SGHTA and CDR2 FQGNSA. Written as DNA, the CDR3 is TGTGCCAGCAGAACCGGGACAGGGGCCTCCTACGAGCAGTACTTC. This codes for CASRTGTGASYEQYF.

This chain uses TRBV30 with TRBJ1-2, with 7 positions matching TRBD1. The CDR3 is made up of 16 amino acids. Trimming cost V 2 bases and J 0 bases; bases outside gene matches: 9. CDR1 is GTSNPN, CDR2 SVGIG, per germline (reference sequence). The DNA for the CDR3 is TGTGCCTGGAGTAGGTCCGGGACAGCCACTAACTATGGCTACACCTTC. Protein sequence: CAWSRSGTATNYGYTF.

This clone was recorded only once. The chain joins TRBV19 to TRBJ1-5, with unresolved D. Trimming shortened V by 1 base and J by 1 base, and 8 bases separated the two germline ends. Per the germline V gene, CDR1 is LNHDA and CDR2 is SQIVND (reference sequence). There are 15 residues in the CDR3. The CDR3 DNA follows: TGTGCCAGTAGTATAGGGCTTTCGAGCAATCAGCCCCAGCATTTT. Its protein product is CASSIGLSSNQPQHF.

The chain is built from TRBV5-1 and TRBJ1-1; the D gene is possibly TRBD1 (5 bases). V lost 6 bases to trimming and J lost 1 base, with 10 bases between them. The CDR3 is 13 residues long. Germline V gene lookup returns CDR1 SGHRS and CDR2 YFSETQ. CDR3 nucleotide sequence: TGCGCCAGCACGGGGGGTGGGAACACTGAAGCTTTCTTT. Translation: CASTGGGNTEAFF.